This TCR beta chain was profiled in a study of blood T cells in healthy people across ages. General study points: Versus aged donors, long-lived donors had higher diversity and more naive CD4+ cells.

Isolating PBMCs gave at least 6 million of these cells per sample. Germline V gene data show CDR1 as SGHTA and CDR2 as FQGNSA. This CDR3 spans 14 amino acids. The V and J ends lost 5 bases and 3 bases, in that order; junction bases with no gene match: 5. The second PCR ran roughly 7 to 12 cycles with a sample-barcoded 5' primer and J-beta primers. TCRdb redid the calling of the 5' RACE reads with MiXCR, one entry per CDR3 protein. The sample records over a million distinct CDR3 sequences, approximately 59% being singletons. About this clonotype: Its antigen is currently unknown.

The V call is TRBV7-2, the J call TRBJ2-3; 7 nucleotides match TRBD2. The TCR sequence derives from a man between 18 and 35 years old in good health. Sequenced material: blood. CDR3 sequence: CASSRGLVTDTQYF. CDR3 nucleotide sequence: TGTGCCAGCAGCCGTGGACTAGTGACAGATACGCAGTATTTT.